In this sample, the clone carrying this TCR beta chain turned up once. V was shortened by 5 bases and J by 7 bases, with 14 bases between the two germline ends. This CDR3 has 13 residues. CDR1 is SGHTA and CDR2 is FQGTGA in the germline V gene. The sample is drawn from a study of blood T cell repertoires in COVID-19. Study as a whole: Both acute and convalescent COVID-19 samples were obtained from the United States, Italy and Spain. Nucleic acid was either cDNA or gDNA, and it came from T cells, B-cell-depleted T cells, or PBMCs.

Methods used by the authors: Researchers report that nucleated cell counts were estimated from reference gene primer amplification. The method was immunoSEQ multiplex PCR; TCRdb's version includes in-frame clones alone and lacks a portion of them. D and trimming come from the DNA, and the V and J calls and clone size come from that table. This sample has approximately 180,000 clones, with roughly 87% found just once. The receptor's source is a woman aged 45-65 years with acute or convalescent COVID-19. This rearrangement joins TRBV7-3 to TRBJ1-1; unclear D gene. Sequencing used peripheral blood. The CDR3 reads CASSPGSGLEAFF. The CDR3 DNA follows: TGTGCCAGCAGCCCCGGTTCAGGCCTTGAAGCTTTCTTT.